These 32 T cell receptor beta chains were sequenced from one sample in a study of blood T cells in healthy people across ages. Using a J-beta primer mix together with a sample-barcoded 5' primer, a second PCR was run for about 7 to 12 cycles. TCRdb called the 5' RACE reads again in MiXCR, with one record for every CDR3 protein. The repertoire holds some 790,000 distinct CDR3 sequences, 29% seen once, with 17% in the top ten. Source material: blood. All receptors derive from a woman older than 75 in good health.

This clonotype was seen ten or more times. This rearrangement joins TRBV10-3 to TRBJ1-6; 7 bases map to TRBD1. V shed 6 bases, J shed 6 bases, and the junction held 5 bases outside the gene matches. CDR3 length: 14 amino acids. Germline CDR1 reads ENHRY; CDR2 reads SYGVKD. The CDR3 protein is CAISPGQLNSPLHF. CDR3 in DNA: TGTGCCATCAGCCCGGGACAGCTTAATTCACCCCTCCACTTT.

The chain links TRBV6-5 to TRBJ2-3; D is unclear. V was clipped by 6 bases and J by 2 bases, with 15 bases between them. The CDR3 has 15 residues. Germline V gene data show CDR1 as MNHEY and CDR2 as SVGAGI. CDR3 sequence (DNA): TGTGCCAGCAGACCTGGAGCCATCTTCACAGATACGCAGTATTTT. Its protein is CASRPGAIFTDTQYF.

This clonotype was detected many times. This chain uses TRBV24-1 with TRBJ2-3, with 10 bases lining up with TRBD1. The J segment lost 4 bases and the V segment lost 4 bases, leaving 4 bases of the junction unmatched. Germline CDR1 is KGHDR and CDR2 is SFDVKD. The CDR3 contains 15 residues. CDR3 protein: CATSDPGQGADTQYF. CDR3 bases: TGTGCCACCAGTGACCCCGGACAGGGGGCAGATACGCAGTATTTT.

The V call is TRBV3-1, the J call TRBJ1-1; TRBD1 is a possible D gene (5 bases). The V end lost 1 base, the J end lost 1 base, and 7 bases lay between the germline ends. The CDR3 is 14 amino acids. Germline V gene data show CDR1 as LGHDT and CDR2 as YNNKEL (reference sequence). As DNA, the CDR3 is TGTGCCAGCAGCCAAGTGGACACGAACACTGAAGCTTTCTTT. Protein sequence: CASSQVDTNTEAFF.

This clonotype appeared many times. The V gene is TRBV6-5, the J gene TRBJ2-3; 7 bases are a match to TRBD2. Trimming removed 6 bases from V and 0 bases from J; junction bases left unmatched: 6. The CDR3 spans 15 residues. CDR1 is MNHEY and CDR2 is SVGAGI in the germline V gene. In DNA form, the CDR3 reads TGTGCCAGCAGAGCGAGCGGGGCCAGCACAGATACGCAGTATTTT. Residues: CASRASGASTDTQYF.

In this sample, this clonotype turned up many times. Here the CDR3 DNA reads TGCGCCAGCAGCTTGGCCCCCGGAAGGGGTGGGCGCACAGATACGCAGTATTTT. It yields the protein CASSLAPGRGGRTDTQYF. The chain recombines TRBV5-1 with TRBJ2-3; D might be TRBD1 (5 bases). Germline V lookup: CDR1 SGHRS, CDR2 YFSETQ. The CDR3 is 18 residues long. V was shortened by 0 bases and J by 1 base, with 18 bases between the two germline ends.

This clonotype has a count of ten or more. CDR3 sequence: CAISRGNTEAFF. The CDR3 nucleotides read TGTGCCATCTCCCGGGGGAACACTGAAGCTTTCTTT. This chain connects TRBV6-2 or TRBV6-3 to TRBJ1-1; no reliable D call. Germline lookup yields CDR1 MNHEY and CDR2 SVGEGT. CDR3 size: 12 residues. The V gene lost 10 bases and the J gene lost 1 base, with 10 bases spanning the gap.

Details on this clonotype: A much larger clonotype is one base distant, so this may be a read error. This sequence joins TRBV7-9 and TRBJ1-2; a weak D match, TRBD1 (6 bases). Germline V lookup: CDR1 SEHNR, CDR2 FQNEAQ (reference sequence). The CDR3 runs 14 residues. CDR3 sequence: CAGSWGGLGYGYTF. In DNA, the CDR3 is TGTGCCGGCAGCTGGGGGGGCCTGGGCTATGGCTACACCTTC.

This clonotype was detected many times. The chain uses TRBV2 and TRBJ2-3, with D possibly being TRBD1 (5 bases). Between the trimmed V and J ends, which lost 9 bases and 6 bases, there was a span of 25 bases. Germline V gives CDR1 SNHLY, CDR2 FYNNEI. The CDR3 totals 16 residues. In DNA, the CDR3 is TGTGCCAGTAAAAAAGACAGAATTTTTGGCAGCGATACGCAGTATTTT. Translation gives CASKKDRIFGSDTQYF.

This clonotype was detected a few times. The rearrangement uses TRBV6-2 or TRBV6-3 and TRBJ1-2; possibly TRBD1 for D (5 bases). In germline, CDR1 is MNHEY, CDR2 SVGEGT. The V end lost 2 bases, the J end lost 5 bases, and 15 bases lay between the germline ends. The CDR3 is made up of 15 amino acids. The CDR3 loop is CASSYAGPLGYGYTF. The DNA for the CDR3 is TGTGCCAGCAGTTACGCAGGGCCTTTGGGGTATGGCTACACCTTC.

The V and J genes are TRBV20-1 and TRBJ2-1, with 9 bases identical to TRBD2. The CDR3 loop spans 17 amino acids. Germline CDR1 and CDR2: DFQATT and SNEGSKA (reference sequence). J was trimmed by 5 bases and V by 6 bases; bases with no gene match: 17. In nucleotides, the CDR3 is TGCAGTGCCCACTGGCGGGGGGGGCGGAGATTGAACAATGAGCAGTTCTTC. This codes for CSAHWRGGRRLNNEQFF.

This clonotype was seen ten or more times. The chain has TRBV7-2 and TRBJ2-1, with 10 bases aligning to TRBD1. CDR1 is SGHTA, CDR2 FQGNSA, per germline. The CDR3 is 16 amino acids. The trim removed 2 bases at V and 2 bases at J, leaving 3 bases unmatched. CDR3 coding DNA: TGTGCCAGCAGCTTATCCGGGACAGGGGCCTACAATGAGCAGTTCTTC. This translates into CASSLSGTGAYNEQFF.

Only a few counts were recorded for this clonotype. A much more abundant neighbour one base away suggests this may be a read error. The J gene is TRBJ2-7, the V gene TRBV12-3 or TRBV12-4; TRBD2 matches 7 bases. There are 14 residues in the CDR3. J lost 7 bases, V lost 6 bases, and 12 bases had no gene match. Written as DNA, the CDR3 is TGTGCCAGCAGCCTAGCGGCCTCTTACAATGAGCAGTACTTC. It codes for CASSLAASYNEQYF.

This clonotype was detected many times. The chain is built from TRBV6-2 or TRBV6-3 and TRBJ2-4; D is ambiguous. The CDR3 covers 16 residues. Trimming shortened V by 6 bases and J by 1 base, and 16 bases separated the two germline ends. CDR1 and CDR2 (germline): MNHEY, SVGEGT. In nucleotides, the CDR3 is TGTGCCAGCAGGGGATTGGGAAACCAGGCCAAAAACATTCAGTACTTC. Its protein is CASRGLGNQAKNIQYF.

In its sample, this clonotype was seen many times. V and J are TRBV12-3 or TRBV12-4 and TRBJ1-2; D possibly corresponds to TRBD1 (5 bases). V was cut by 5 bases and J by 1 base, with 14 bases left in between. This CDR3 spans 15 amino acids. CDR3 bases: TGTGCCAGCAGTCCAGGGCGGGGAATTAACTATGGCTACACCTTC. Amino acids: CASSPGRGINYGYTF.

This clonotype was detected only a few times. The chain couples TRBV11-2 to TRBJ1-1; the match to TRBD1 covers 7 bases. Per the germline V gene, CDR1 is SGHAT and CDR2 is FQNNGV. The ends lost 4 bases at V and 1 base at J; junction bases unmatched: 3. The CDR3 is 14 amino acids. The CDR3 reads CASSWTGTNTEAFF. CDR3 sequence (DNA): TGTGCCAGCAGCTGGACAGGTACGAACACTGAAGCTTTCTTT. Drawing the rest from reference TRBV11-2 and TRBJ1-1, the complete variable domain is EAGVAQSPRYKIIEKRQSVAFWCNPISGHATLYWYQQILGQGPKLLIQFQNNGVVDDSQLPKDRFSAERLKGVDSTLKIQPAKLEDSAVYLCASSWTGTNTEAFFGQGTRLTVV.

This clonotype was observed many times. V is TRBV11-2 and J is TRBJ2-5; the D gene is possibly TRBD1 (7 bases). The CDR3 contains 12 residues. Trimming shortened V by 4 bases and J by 11 bases, and 14 bases separated the two germline ends. CDR1 is SGHAT, CDR2 FQNNGV, per germline. As DNA, the CDR3 is TGTGCCAGCAGCTACCAGGGGGGAGAGCAGTACTTC. It specifies CASSYQGGEQYF.

This clonotype was detected many times. The chain joins TRBV2 to TRBJ2-1, with 8 positions matching TRBD1. From germline, CDR1 is SNHLY and CDR2 FYNNEI. V lost 3 bases to trimming and J lost 7 bases; unmatched junction nucleotides: 5. This CDR3 contains 14 residues. The CDR3 is CASSDRTGYNEQFF. The CDR3, as DNA: TGTGCCAGCAGTGATAGGACAGGGTATAATGAGCAGTTCTTC.

This chain uses TRBV4-2 with TRBJ1-2; no reliable D call. V dropped 5 bases and J dropped 6 bases, with 13 bases sitting between them. Germline CDR1 and CDR2: LGHNA and YNFKEQ. The CDR3 loop spans 13 amino acids. CDR3: CASSAGRFDGYTF. CDR3 coding DNA: TGTGCCAGCAGCGCGGGGAGATTTGATGGCTACACCTTC.

The rearrangement uses TRBV11-2 and TRBJ1-1; maybe TRBD1 (6 bases). V shed 7 bases and J shed 3 bases, with 21 bases lying between them. The CDR3 runs 16 residues. CDR1 and CDR2 (germline): SGHAT, FQNNGV. The CDR3 here is CASTQGQGTKDTEAFF. The CDR3 coding sequence is TGTGCCAGCACTCAGGGGCAGGGAACGAAGGACACTGAAGCTTTCTTT.

This clonotype was found many times. V usage is TRBV20-1 and J usage is TRBJ2-3; D not resolved. Germline CDR1 reads DFQATT; CDR2 reads SNEGSKA (reference sequence). Trimming cost V 2 bases and J 2 bases, with 14 bases left between them. The length of the CDR3 is 15 residues. CDR3 sequence: CSARTPGLNTDTQYF. The CDR3 bases are TGCAGTGCTAGAACCCCTGGCCTCAACACAGATACGCAGTATTTT.

The chain has TRBV4-2 and TRBJ1-3; D remains unclear. V shed 3 bases and J shed 7 bases, with 7 bases lying between them. Germline V gene lookup returns CDR1 LGHNA and CDR2 YNFKEQ. This CDR3 is built from 12 residues. CDR3 amino acids: CASSQEGNTIYF. DNA for the CDR3: TGTGCCAGCAGCCAGGAAGGGAACACCATATATTTT.

The table lists this clonotype with a few counts. A much larger clonotype is one base distant, so this may be a read error. This sequence joins TRBV20-1 and TRBJ1-2; tentative D call: TRBD1 (5 bases). V was cut by 6 bases and J by 2 bases, with 16 bases left in between. CDR1 DFQATT and CDR2 SNEGSKA come from the germline V gene (reference sequence). The CDR3 contains 14 residues. CDR3 loop: CSAESGGVNYGYTF. The CDR3 bases are TGCAGTGCGGAATCCGGGGGAGTCAACTATGGCTACACCTTC.

The sample holds a few counts of this clonotype. This clone may be a read error of a much larger clone one base away. The rearrangement uses TRBV7-9 and TRBJ2-1; D is uncertain. The CDR3 is made up of 12 amino acids. Between the trimmed V and J ends, which lost 2 bases and 6 bases, there was a span of 5 bases. CDR1 is SEHNR and CDR2 is FQNEAQ in the germline V gene (reference sequence). The CDR3 nucleotides are TGTGCCAGCAGCTTATTTAGCAATGAGCAGTTCTTC. Translated: CASSLFSNEQFF. The full variable domain, completed using reference TRBV7-9 and TRBJ2-1, is DTGVSQNPRHKITKRGQNVTFRCDPISEHNRLYWYRQTLGQGPEFLTYFQNEAQLEKSRLLSDRFSAERPKGSFSTLEIQRTEQGDSAMYLCASSLFSNEQFFGPGTRLTVL.

This chain links TRBV28 with TRBJ2-3, with a tentative D call TRBD2 (6 bases). The germline V and J ends were trimmed by 4 bases and 2 bases, with 25 bases remaining between them. The CDR3 has 19 residues. Germline V lookup: CDR1 MDHEN, CDR2 SYDVKM. The CDR3 region has the DNA TGTGCCAGCAGTTCTAGACCTAACCCCGGGACTTGGTACACAGATACGCAGTATTTT. Encoded protein: CASSSRPNPGTWYTDTQYF.

At least ten counts were recorded for this clonotype. This chain uses TRBV28 with TRBJ2-3; D uncertain. V was pared by 3 bases and J by 6 bases, with 13 bases between. Germline V gene data show CDR1 as MDHEN and CDR2 as SYDVKM. The CDR3 is made up of 14 amino acids. CDR3 sequence: CASSFLSPVDTQYF. The CDR3, as DNA: TGTGCCAGCAGTTTTCTGTCCCCCGTGGATACGCAGTATTTT.

This chain uses TRBV12-3 or TRBV12-4 with TRBJ1-6; D gene ambiguous. The CDR3 runs to 19 residues. V lost 3 bases to trimming and J lost 0 bases, with 18 bases between them. The CDR3 DNA follows: TGTGCCAGCAGTTTTCTTCGGAAACAGCCAAGCTCCTATAATTCACCCCTCCACTTT. It is translated as CASSFLRKQPSSYNSPLHF.

This sequence joins TRBV2 and TRBJ2-1; a possible D gene is TRBD2 (6 bases). The CDR3 is 15 amino acids. Germline-derived CDR1 and CDR2 are SNHLY and FYNNEI. Trimming left V 10 bases short and J 6 bases short, with 22 bases between. In DNA form, the CDR3 reads TGTGCCACCTCTTATGGGACTCATACCCCCAATGAGCAGTTCTTC. It codes for CATSYGTHTPNEQFF.

The CDR3 DNA follows: TGTGCCAGCAGTTTTAAACAGGGGGCGGACACCATATATTTT. As protein: CASSFKQGADTIYF. V and J are TRBV7-9 and TRBJ1-3; 9 nucleotides match TRBD1. The germline gives CDR1 SEHNR, CDR2 FQNEAQ (reference sequence). V dropped 6 bases and J dropped 8; count of bases not matched to a gene: 8. The CDR3 length is 14 residues.

This clonotype was observed a handful of times. Sequence at one end of the junction differs from germline and may be a read error. The chain recombines TRBV7-9 with TRBJ2-2; TRBD1 might be the D (6 bases). CDR1 and CDR2 (germline): SEHNR, FQNEAQ (reference sequence). The CDR3 sequence is 14 residues long. CDR3 sequence reads: CASSRDTGTGERFF. The DNA for the CDR3 is TGTGCCAGCAGCCGGGACACCGGCACCGGGGAGCGGTTTTTT.

V is TRBV20-1 and J is TRBJ2-5; 8 positions match TRBD1. Germline V gene sequence: CDR1 DFQATT, CDR2 SNEGSKA (reference sequence). CDR3 length equals 13 residues. The trim removed 5 bases at V and 6 bases at J, leaving 8 bases unmatched. The CDR3 loop reads CSASQGAIQTQYF. The CDR3 DNA sequence: TGCAGTGCTTCCCAGGGGGCCATCCAGACCCAGTACTTC.

This clonotype was detected only a few times. A read error may explain this, as a much larger clone is one base away. J is TRBJ2-7 and V is TRBV7-6; weak D call: TRBD1 (6 bases). In germline, CDR1 is SGHVS, CDR2 FNYEAQ. The CDR3 extends over 15 amino acids. V lost 5 bases and J lost 7, with 21 bases in between. The CDR3 coding sequence is TGTGCCAGCAGCGATCAGGGGACCCTCGGGAATGAGCAGTACTTC. The encoded protein is CASSDQGTLGNEQYF. Full variable domain (rest looked up from reference TRBV7-6 and TRBJ2-7): GAGVSQSPRYKVTKRGQDVALRCDPISGHVSLYWYRQALGQGPEFLTYFNYEAQQDKSGLPNDRFSAERPEGSISTLTIQRTEQRDSAMYRCASSDQGTLGNEQYFGPGTRLTVT.